The sequence of this T cell receptor (beta chain) was determined in a study of T cells in Graves' hyperthyroidism and ophthalmopathy. The CDR3 regions of TCR beta were amplified from RNA transcripts. The HTBI primer set served for first-round RT-PCR of the TCR CDR3. One entry per CDR3 protein results from TCRdb running MiXCR on the multiplex PCR reads. This table holds roughly 570,000 distinct CDR3 sequences, roughly 14% found once. The sample holds many counts of this clonotype. V shed 0 bases and J shed 3 bases, with 9 bases lying between them. The CDR3 length is 15 residues. The germline CDR1 and CDR2 sequences are LNHNV and YYDKDF (reference sequence).

Sequenced input: blood. The chain combines TRBV15 with TRBJ1-5; no reliable D call. This TCR came from a woman in her 30s with Graves' hyperthyroidism. The CDR3 here is CATSRDIGNNQPQHF. The DNA of the CDR3 is TGTGCCACCAGCAGAGATATCGGTAACAATCAGCCCCAGCATTTT. Combining the CDR3 with reference TRBV15 and TRBJ1-5 gives the whole variable domain DAMVIQNPRYQVTQFGKPVTLSCSQTLNHNVMYWYQQKSSQAPKLLFHYYDKDFNNEADTPDNFQSRRPNTSFCFLDIRSPGLGDTAMYLCATSRDIGNNQPQHFGDGTRLSIL.